One sample yielded the 27 T cell receptor beta chains listed below, sequenced in a study of T-cell reconstitution after alpha-beta-depleted transplantation in children. A TCRbeta library incorporating unique molecular identifiers was prepared. TCRdb reprocessed the PCR reads via MiXCR and lists one record per CDR3 protein. The top ten clones hold 7.5% of a sample with 330,000 or so distinct CDR3 sequences, roughly a tenth of them seen once. The starting material was PBMCs, obtained before TCRalphabeta/CD19-depleted stem cell transplant. These receptors all come from a boy younger than two with acute myeloid leukemia, due to receive a stem cell transplant.

This clonotype was seen ten or more times. The V call is TRBV10-3, the J call TRBJ2-7; weak D call: TRBD1 (6 bases). The germline gives CDR1 ENHRY, CDR2 SYGVKD. Trimming took off 3 bases at V and 4 bases at J, with 10 bases between the two ends. The CDR3 consists of 13 residues. The CDR3 sequence: CAISEGGRYEQYF. CDR3 DNA sequence: TGTGCCATCAGTGAAGGGGGAAGATACGAGCAGTACTTC.

This clonotype was found many times. The chain carries TRBV6-4 and TRBJ2-2; no definite D call. Trimming took off 4 bases at V and 4 bases at J, with 7 bases between the two ends. Per the germline V gene, CDR1 is MRHNA and CDR2 is SNTAGT. The CDR3 loop spans 13 amino acids. DNA of the CDR3: TGTGCCAGCAGTGGGGTTGGCACCGGGGAGCTGTTTTTT. This sequence encodes CASSGVGTGELFF.

This clonotype was counted many times. The chain uses TRBV12-3 or TRBV12-4 and TRBJ2-1; D gene unclear. The CDR3 consists of 11 residues. CDR3: CEGSFSNEQFF. CDR3 bases: TGTGAGGGTAGCTTTAGCAATGAGCAGTTCTTC.

This clonotype was detected many times. The chain is built from TRBV7-2 and TRBJ2-5; D might be TRBD2 (6 bases). V was shortened by 4 bases and J by 2 bases, with 17 bases between the two germline ends. CDR1 and CDR2 from the germline V gene are SGHTA and FQGNSA. There are 16 residues in the CDR3. CDR3 in amino acids: CASSSLGSGVQETQYF. The DNA of the CDR3 is TGTGCCAGCAGCTCCCTCGGTAGCGGAGTACAAGAGACCCAGTACTTC.

The chain links TRBV25-1 to TRBJ2-2, with D tentatively TRBD1 (6 bases). V lost 6 bases to trimming and J lost 1 base, with 12 bases between them. This CDR3 is built from 15 residues. The germline V gene has CDR1 MGHDK and CDR2 SYGVNS. The CDR3 nucleotides are TGTGCCAGCAGGCCCCAGGGGCGGAACACCGGGGAGCTGTTTTTT. It is translated as CASRPQGRNTGELFF.

This clonotype was observed many times. The CDR3 does not end in the conserved phenylalanine or tryptophan, so this is likely a read error. This sequence joins TRBV28 and TRBJ2-5; TRBD1 agrees at 7 bases. CDR3 length: 15 residues. V was pared by 6 bases and J by 2 bases, with 9 bases of the junction left unmatched. From germline, CDR1 is MDHEN and CDR2 SYDVKM. The DNA for the CDR3 is TGTGCCAGCAGCCATGAGGGCAGGGGGCAAGAGACCCAGTACTTG. It codes for CASSHEGRGQETQYL.

This clonotype was counted at least ten times. The V gene is TRBV4-2, the J gene TRBJ2-1, with TRBD2 as a possible D gene (6 bases). The CDR3 runs to 15 residues. The germline gives CDR1 LGHNA, CDR2 YNFKEQ. V was pared by 1 base and J by 2 bases, with 9 bases between. DNA for the CDR3: TGTGCCAGCAGCCAAGGGCGGGGTACCTACAATGAGCAGTTCTTC. Its translation is CASSQGRGTYNEQFF.

This clonotype showed up many times. The V gene is TRBV20-1, the J gene TRBJ1-1, with 9 bases that match TRBD1. This CDR3 has 13 residues. From germline, CDR1 is DFQATT and CDR2 SNEGSKA (reference sequence). Germline trimming cut 6 bases from V and 5 bases from J; bases unmatched to any gene: 7. The DNA of the CDR3 is TGCAGTGCCTCGGACAGGGGTAGAACTGAAGCTTTCTTT. Protein sequence: CSASDRGRTEAFF.

This clonotype showed up many times. The chain recombines TRBV21-1 with TRBJ2-5; the table's D gene call, TRBD1, was not cross checked with the DNA. TRBV21-1 is deemed a pseudogene. The CDR3 length is 16 residues. Here the CDR3 reads CASSKDFRDRQETQYF. The DNA of the CDR3 is TGTGCCAGCAGCAAAGATTTCAGGGACCGGCAAGAGACCCAGTACTTC.

This clonotype was found many times. V and J are TRBV6-5 and TRBJ2-3; D may be TRBD2 (7 bases). The CDR3 spans 15 residues. The germline V gene encodes CDR1 MNHEY and CDR2 SVGAGI. The V and J ends lost 3 bases and 4 bases respectively, with 14 bases between them. The CDR3 DNA is TGTGCCAGCAGTTATGAGGGGGGGCCCTCAGATACGCAGTATTTT. Translation: CASSYEGGPSDTQYF.

This clonotype has a count of ten or more. The chain uses TRBV27 and TRBJ2-1, with D possibly matching TRBD2 (6 bases). The germline gives CDR1 MNHEY, CDR2 SMNVEV (reference sequence). V was trimmed by 3 bases and J by 3 bases, leaving 12 bases between them. There are 15 residues in the CDR3. The CDR3 protein is CASSLPGELYNEQFF. In DNA, the CDR3 is TGTGCCAGCAGTTTGCCGGGAGAACTCTACAATGAGCAGTTCTTC.

This clonotype was recorded at least ten times. The rearrangement joins TRBV13 to TRBJ2-5; 9 positions match TRBD1. The CDR3 length is 16 residues. In germline, CDR1 is PRHDT, CDR2 FYEKMQ (reference sequence). Unmatched junction bases numbered 10, after V lost 3 bases and J lost 5 bases. The CDR3 region has the DNA TGTGCCAGCAGCTTGGAGGGACAGGGTGAGGGTGAGACCCAGTACTTC. This sequence encodes CASSLEGQGEGETQYF. The whole variable domain, remainder taken from reference TRBV13 and TRBJ2-5, is AAGVIQSPRHLIKEKRETATLKCYPIPRHDTVYWYQQGPGQDPQFLISFYEKMQSDKGSIPDRFSAQQFSDYHSELNMSSLELGDSALYFCASSLEGQGEGETQYFGPGTRLLVL.

This chain connects TRBV9 to TRBJ1-2; D is possibly TRBD1 (6 bases). The length of the CDR3 is 12 residues. V shed 4 bases and J shed 8 bases, with 12 bases lying between them. Germline lookup yields CDR1 SGDLS and CDR2 YYNGEE. In DNA form, the CDR3 reads TGTGCCAGCAGCCTAAGGGGGGAGGGCTACACCTTC. Translation gives CASSLRGEGYTF.

In its sample, this clonotype was seen many times. The genes are TRBV12-3 or TRBV12-4 and TRBJ1-1; 7 positions match TRBD1. There are 15 residues in the CDR3. J was trimmed by 4 bases and V by 5 bases; bases with no gene match: 10. In DNA form, the CDR3 reads TGTGCCAGCAGTCCCCGGACAGGAGTTGGCACTGAAGCTTTCTTT. Translated: CASSPRTGVGTEAFF.

This clonotype was counted at least ten times. The chain has TRBV7-9 and TRBJ2-1, with 13 bases aligning to TRBD2. Looked up from germline, CDR1 is SEHNR and CDR2 is FQNEAQ (reference sequence). This CDR3 is 15 amino acids long. The ends lost 5 bases at V and 7 bases at J; junction bases unmatched: 5. The CDR3 protein is CASSELAGGPNEQFF. The CDR3 nucleotides are TGTGCCAGCAGCGAACTAGCGGGGGGGCCGAATGAGCAGTTCTTC. Looking up the rest from reference TRBV7-9 and TRBJ2-1 gives the full variable domain: DTGVSQNPRHKITKRGQNVTFRCDPISEHNRLYWYRQTLGQGPEFLTYFQNEAQLEKSRLLSDRFSAERPKGSFSTLEIQRTEQGDSAMYLCASSELAGGPNEQFFGPGTRLTVL.

This clonotype was observed many times. The CDR3 loop reads CASSFLAGQGVTGNQPQHF. DNA for the CDR3: TGTGCCAGCAGTTTCCTAGCCGGACAGGGGGTTACGGGCAATCAGCCCCAGCATTTT. The chain employs TRBV28 and TRBJ1-5; 10 nucleotides agree with TRBD1. CDR3 size: 19 residues. V shed 3 bases, J shed 2 bases, and the junction held 13 bases outside the gene matches. Germline values: CDR1 MDHEN, CDR2 SYDVKM.

This clonotype showed up many times. The V call is TRBV7-3, the J call TRBJ1-1; D remains unclear. V shed 4 bases and J shed 0 bases, with 12 bases lying between them. CDR3 length equals 15 residues. CDR1 and CDR2 (germline): SGHTA, FQGTGA. The CDR3 DNA reads as TGTGCCAGCAGCTCCTTGACGGCTATGAACACTGAAGCTTTCTTT. This sequence encodes CASSSLTAMNTEAFF.

This clonotype has a count of ten or more. This chain uses TRBV12-3 or TRBV12-4 with TRBJ2-5; D is perhaps TRBD1 (6 bases). This CDR3 is 14 amino acids long. V lost 5 bases and J lost 9, with 19 bases in between. CDR3 in amino acids: CASSPRRDTGAQYF. In DNA form, the CDR3 reads TGTGCCAGCAGTCCTAGAAGGGACACCGGTGCCCAGTACTTC.

This clonotype has ten or more counts. This chain links TRBV24-1 with TRBJ2-2; D possibly corresponds to TRBD1 (5 bases). Germline loops: CDR1 KGHDR, CDR2 SFDVKD. The CDR3 totals 15 residues. Trimming shortened V by 1 base and J by 6 bases, and 11 bases separated the two germline ends. CDR3 DNA: TGTGCCACCAGTGATTTAAGGGGTTTTGCCGGGGAGCTGTTTTTT. Amino acid sequence: CATSDLRGFAGELFF.

This clonotype showed up many times. The chain links TRBV10-3 to TRBJ2-5; a possible D gene is TRBD2 (5 bases). V shed 9 bases and J shed 0 bases, with 14 bases lying between them. The length of the CDR3 is 14 residues. CDR1 is ENHRY, CDR2 SYGVKD, per germline. The CDR3, as DNA: TGTGCCATAAGGCGGGCTAGCAACCAAGAGACCCAGTACTTC. Amino acids: CAIRRASNQETQYF.

This clonotype was picked up many times. The chain carries TRBV12-3 or TRBV12-4 and TRBJ2-7; possible D gene TRBD1, 5 bases. This CDR3 has 13 amino acids. Deletions cut 5 bases from V and 2 bases from J, with 10 bases between. The CDR3 DNA reads as TGTGCCAGCAGTCCCAGGGAAACCTACGAGCAGTACTTC. Encoded protein: CASSPRETYEQYF.

This clonotype was seen ten or more times. V usage is TRBV7-8 and J usage is TRBJ2-7; D is possibly TRBD1 (5 bases). V lost 2 bases to trimming and J lost 2 bases, with 16 bases between them. Germline V lookup: CDR1 SGHVS, CDR2 FQNEAQ. This CDR3 region has 16 residues. The CDR3 region has the DNA TGTGCCAGCAGCTTATTAGCCCGACAGTTACCCTACGAGCAGTACTTC. Residues: CASSLLARQLPYEQYF.

This clonotype was seen a few times. The CDR3 protein is CASGRIYEQYF. CDR3 DNA: TGTGCCAGTGGACGGATCTACGAGCAGTACTTC. The chain is built from TRBV2 and TRBJ2-7; D remains unclear. Between the trimmed V and J ends, which lost 9 bases and 3 bases, there was a span of 9 bases. CDR1 SNHLY and CDR2 FYNNEI come from the germline V gene. The length of the CDR3 is 11 residues. The full variable domain, rest sourced from reference TRBV2 and TRBJ2-7, is EPEVTQTPSHQVTQMGQEVILRCVPISNHLYFYWYRQILGQKVEFLVSFYNNEISEKSEIFDDQFSVERPDGSNFTLKIRSTKLEDSAMYFCASGRIYEQYFGPGTRLTVT.

This clonotype was counted at least ten times. The V gene is TRBV2, the J gene TRBJ2-5, with a weak D call TRBD1 (6 bases). V gave up 7 bases and J gave up 4 bases, with 13 bases separating them. The CDR3 is 13 residues long. The germline CDR1 and CDR2 sequences are SNHLY and FYNNEI. This chain's CDR3 is CASKGGEVETQYF. The CDR3 DNA is TGTGCCAGCAAAGGGGGAGAGGTAGAGACCCAGTACTTC.

This clonotype was recorded at least ten times. The chain couples TRBV4-2 to TRBJ2-7, with D perhaps matching TRBD1 (6 bases). The CDR3 sequence is 16 residues long. V was trimmed by 0 bases and J by 1 base, leaving 13 bases between them. In germline, CDR1 is LGHNA, CDR2 YNFKEQ. The CDR3 nucleotides are TGTGCCAGCAGCCAAGATCAGGGGTATGGTTCCTACGAGCAGTACTTC. As protein: CASSQDQGYGSYEQYF.

The rearrangement links TRBV28 to TRBJ2-1; 9 nucleotides align to TRBD2. Germline trimming cut 4 bases from V and 4 bases from J; bases unmatched to any gene: 8. The germline gives CDR1 MDHEN, CDR2 SYDVKM. CDR3 size: 16 residues. The CDR3 DNA reads TGTGCCAGCAGTTCTCGGGCTAGCGGGGTGTACAATGAGCAGTTCTTC. It is translated as CASSSRASGVYNEQFF.

The chain uses TRBV28 and TRBJ1-1; TRBD1 agrees at 9 bases. The CDR3 sequence is 15 residues long. The V gene end was trimmed by 7 bases and the J gene end by 1 base; junction bases not matched to a gene: 7. The germline CDR1 and CDR2 sequences are MDHEN and SYDVKM. In nucleotides, the CDR3 is TGTGCCAGCATATCACAGGGGGCGAGGAACACTGAAGCTTTCTTT. Translating gives CASISQGARNTEAFF.